One TCR beta chain is described in this entry. The antigen remains undetermined. The data were taken from a study of T cell responses to AZD1222 COVID-19 vaccine. As for the study in general: Samples with a second dose at about 4 or about 12 weeks were pooled together.

Per germline, CDR1 SGHNT and CDR2 YENEEA. The V segment lost 3 bases and the J segment 10 bases; nucleotides outside the gene matches: 9. This CDR3 comprises 14 residues. Study results and caveats: Females made up more of the donors, who were largely white British, and clonal diversity may have come out too low.

TCRdb's copy holds only in-frame clones and misses some; the assay was immunoSEQ multiplex PCR. This table has some 150,000 clones, 94% appearing once. This TCR came from an adult in good health. The chain employs TRBV11-3 and TRBJ2-1; TRBD2 matches 7 bases. This material consisted of peripheral blood, taken on day 0 of AZD1222 vaccination. This CDR3 is CASSFHGLAEEQFF. CDR3 nucleotides: TGTGCCAGCAGCTTCCATGGGCTAGCGGAGGAGCAGTTCTTC. The full variable domain, completed using reference TRBV11-3 and TRBJ2-1, is EAGVVQSPRYKIIEKKQPVAFWCNPISGHNTLYWYLQNLGQGPELLIRYENEEAVDDSQLPKDRFSAERLKGVDSTLKIQPAELGDSAVYLCASSFHGLAEEQFFGPGTRLTVL.